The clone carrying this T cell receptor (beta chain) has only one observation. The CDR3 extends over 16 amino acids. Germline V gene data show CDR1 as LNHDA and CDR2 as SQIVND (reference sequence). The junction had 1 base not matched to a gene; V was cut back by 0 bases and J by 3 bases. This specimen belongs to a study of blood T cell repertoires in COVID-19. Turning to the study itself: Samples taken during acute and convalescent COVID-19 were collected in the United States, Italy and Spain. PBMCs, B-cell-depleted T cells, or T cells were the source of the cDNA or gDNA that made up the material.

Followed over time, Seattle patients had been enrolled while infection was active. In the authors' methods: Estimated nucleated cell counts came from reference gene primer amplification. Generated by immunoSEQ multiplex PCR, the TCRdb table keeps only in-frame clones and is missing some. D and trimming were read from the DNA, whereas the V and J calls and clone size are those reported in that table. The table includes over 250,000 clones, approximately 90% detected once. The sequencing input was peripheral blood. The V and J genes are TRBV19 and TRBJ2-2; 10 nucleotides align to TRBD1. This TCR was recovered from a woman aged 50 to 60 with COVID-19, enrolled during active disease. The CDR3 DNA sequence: TGTGCCAGTAGTATAGAGGACAGGGGGGACACCGGGGAGCTGTTTTTT. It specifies CASSIEDRGDTGELFF. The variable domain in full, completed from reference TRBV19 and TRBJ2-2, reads DGGITQSPKYLFRKEGQNVTLSCEQNLNHDAMYWYRQDPGQGLRLIYYSQIVNDFQKGDIAEGYSVSREKKESFPLTVTSAQKNPTAFYLCASSIEDRGDTGELFFGEGSRLTVL.